This T cell receptor beta chain is from a study of long-term antiretroviral therapy in people with HIV. The ends were cut back, 1 base at V and 4 bases at J, with 7 bases in the middle. The CDR3 length is 14 residues. Germline V lookup: CDR1 SGHVS, CDR2 FNYEAQ. Before they underwent DNA extraction, samples held roughly 0.95-11 million cryopreserved PBMC. immunoSEQ v3.0 was run at survey level. Assay used: immunoSEQ multiplex PCR; TCRdb lists only in-frame clones, some missing. The table includes some 36,000 clones, approximately 84% detected once. The sequenced sample was unsorted PBMCs, obtained 2.8 years before starting antiretroviral therapy. The source of this sequence is a woman aged 25-40 years with HIV. The chain employs TRBV7-6 and TRBJ2-2; maybe TRBD2 (6 bases). CDR3 nucleotide sequence: TGTGCCAGCAGCTTAGTCGGGGGCACCGGGGAGCTGTTTTTT. Protein product: CASSLVGGTGELFF.